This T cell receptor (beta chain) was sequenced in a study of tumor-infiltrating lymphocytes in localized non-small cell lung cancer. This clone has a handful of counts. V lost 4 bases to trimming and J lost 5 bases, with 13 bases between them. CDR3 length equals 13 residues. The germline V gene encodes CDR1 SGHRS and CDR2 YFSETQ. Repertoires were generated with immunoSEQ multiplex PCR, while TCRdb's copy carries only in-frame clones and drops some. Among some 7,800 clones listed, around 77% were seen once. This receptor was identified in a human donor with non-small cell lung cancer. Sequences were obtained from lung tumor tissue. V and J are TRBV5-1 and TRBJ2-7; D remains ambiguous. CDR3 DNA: TGCGCCAGCAGCCCAGCCATGGACCACGAGCAGTACTTC. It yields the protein CASSPAMDHEQYF.